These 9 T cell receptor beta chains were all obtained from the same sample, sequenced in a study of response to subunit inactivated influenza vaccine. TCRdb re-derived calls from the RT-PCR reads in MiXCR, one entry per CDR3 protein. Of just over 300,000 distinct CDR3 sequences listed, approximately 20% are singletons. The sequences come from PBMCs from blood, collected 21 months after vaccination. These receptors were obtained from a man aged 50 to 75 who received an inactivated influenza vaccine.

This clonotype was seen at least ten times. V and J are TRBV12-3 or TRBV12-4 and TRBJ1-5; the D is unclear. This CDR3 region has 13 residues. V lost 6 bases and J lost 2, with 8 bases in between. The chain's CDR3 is CASSPVGNQPQHF. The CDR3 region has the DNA TGTGCCAGCAGCCCCGTGGGCAATCAGCCCCAGCATTTT.

CDR3 bases: TGCAGTGCTAGAGAGCGCTGGGACAGGGGTAAATACGAGCAGTACTTC. Its translation: CSARERWDRGKYEQYF. This rearrangement joins TRBV20-1 to TRBJ2-7, with TRBD1 matching over 10 bases. Unmatched junction bases numbered 9, after V lost 0 bases and J lost 4 bases. CDR1 and CDR2 (germline): DFQATT, SNEGSKA (reference sequence). The length of the CDR3 is 16 residues.

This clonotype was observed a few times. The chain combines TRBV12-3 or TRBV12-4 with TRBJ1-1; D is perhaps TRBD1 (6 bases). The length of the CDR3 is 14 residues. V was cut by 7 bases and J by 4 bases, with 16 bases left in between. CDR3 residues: CASNPGGRGTEAFF. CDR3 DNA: TGTGCCAGCAACCCTGGGGGGCGGGGCACTGAAGCTTTCTTT.

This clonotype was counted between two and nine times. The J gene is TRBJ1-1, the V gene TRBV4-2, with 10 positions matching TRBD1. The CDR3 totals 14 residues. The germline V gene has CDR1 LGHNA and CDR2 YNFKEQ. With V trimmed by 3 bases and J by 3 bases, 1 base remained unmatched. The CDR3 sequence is CASSHGTGDTEAFF. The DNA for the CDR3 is TGTGCCAGCAGCCACGGGACAGGGGACACTGAAGCTTTCTTT.

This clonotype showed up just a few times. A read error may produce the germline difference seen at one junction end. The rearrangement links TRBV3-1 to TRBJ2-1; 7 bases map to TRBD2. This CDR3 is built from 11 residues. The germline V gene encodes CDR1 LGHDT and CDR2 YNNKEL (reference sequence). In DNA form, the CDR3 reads TGTGCCAGCAGCCAAGGGACTAGGGCGGTCTTC. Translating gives CASSQGTRAVF.

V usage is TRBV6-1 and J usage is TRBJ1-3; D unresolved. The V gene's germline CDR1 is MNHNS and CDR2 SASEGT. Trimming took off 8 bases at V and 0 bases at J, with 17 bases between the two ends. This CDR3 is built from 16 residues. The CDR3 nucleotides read TGTGCCAGCGATAGGACGGACCTTAGCTCTGGAAACACCATATATTTT. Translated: CASDRTDLSSGNTIYF.

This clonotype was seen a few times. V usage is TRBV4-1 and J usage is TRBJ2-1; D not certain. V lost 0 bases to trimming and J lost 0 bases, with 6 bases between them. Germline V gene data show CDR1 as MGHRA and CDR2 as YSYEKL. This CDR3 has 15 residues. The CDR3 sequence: CASSQDWSSYNEQFF. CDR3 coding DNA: TGCGCCAGCAGCCAAGATTGGAGCTCCTACAATGAGCAGTTCTTC.

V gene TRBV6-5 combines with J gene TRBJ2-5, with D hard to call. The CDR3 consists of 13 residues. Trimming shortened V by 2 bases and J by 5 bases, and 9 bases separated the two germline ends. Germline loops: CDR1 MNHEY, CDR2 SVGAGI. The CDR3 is CASSYPGWETQYF. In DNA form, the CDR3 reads TGTGCCAGCAGTTACCCCGGGTGGGAGACCCAGTACTTC.

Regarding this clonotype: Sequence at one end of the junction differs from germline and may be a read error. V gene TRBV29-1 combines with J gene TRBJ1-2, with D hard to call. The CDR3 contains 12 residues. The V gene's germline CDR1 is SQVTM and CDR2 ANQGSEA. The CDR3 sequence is CSIEEGHNGYTF. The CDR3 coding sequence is TGCAGCATTGAAGAGGGTCACAATGGCTACACCTTC. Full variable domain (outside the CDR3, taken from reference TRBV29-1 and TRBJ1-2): SAVISQKPSRDICQRGTSLTIQCQVDSQVTMMFWYRQQPGQSLTLIATANQGSEATYESGFVIDKFPISRPNLTFSTLTVSNMSPEDSSIYLCSIEEGHNGYTFGSGTRLTVV.